This TCR beta chain was sequenced during a study of lymphopenia after photon versus proton radiotherapy. Sequencing was performed with immunoSEQ multiplex PCR; in TCRdb, only in-frame clones are kept and a portion is missing. Among around 150,000 clones listed, about nine tenths were seen once. Trimming removed 1 base at V and 4 bases at J, with 14 bases between. CDR1 is SGHNT, CDR2 YYREEE, per germline (reference sequence). The CDR3 is 15 residues long. This clone occurred once. This sequence was found in a middle-aged man with gastric cancer. This chain uses TRBV5-4 with TRBJ1-2; D gene ambiguous. This sample comprised peripheral blood, obtained from a patient treated with photon-based radiotherapy. CDR3 region: CASSLSQRSLYGYTF. The CDR3 region has the DNA TGTGCCAGCAGCTTGAGCCAGCGTTCACTCTATGGCTACACCTTC.